Presented here are 17 T cell receptor beta chains from one specimen sequenced in a study of blood T cell repertoires in COVID-19. The protocol was immunoSEQ multiplex PCR, while the TCRdb copy is restricted to in-frame clones and leaves out a portion. This table has about 410,000 clones, approximately 89% appearing once. Sequenced input: PBMCs or T cells enriched from blood (not recorded which). These receptors came from a woman aged 25 to 39 who had recovered from COVID-19.

The chain is built from TRBV27 and TRBJ2-7; TRBD2 aligns across 12 bases. Germline CDR1 reads MNHEY; CDR2 reads SMNVEV (reference sequence). Trimming removed 4 bases from V and 3 bases from J; junction bases left unmatched: 7. This CDR3 has 16 residues. The DNA of the CDR3 is TGTGCCAGCAGTTGGACTAGCGGGGACCTCCTCTACGAGCAGTACTTC. It encodes CASSWTSGDLLYEQYF.

This clone was seen once. The V gene is TRBV4-2, the J gene TRBJ2-1; D may be TRBD2 (6 bases). Trimming cost V 1 base and J 6 bases, with 7 bases left between them. The CDR3 loop spans 13 amino acids. Germline values: CDR1 LGHNA, CDR2 YNFKEQ. CDR3 residues: CASSQAGGNEQFF. The CDR3 DNA is TGTGCCAGCAGCCAAGCCGGGGGCAATGAGCAGTTCTTC.

The CDR3 here is CASSIKVAGQGTGELFF. CDR3 DNA: TGTGCCAGTAGTATCAAGGTAGCGGGACAGGGGACCGGGGAGCTGTTTTTT. The chain links TRBV19 to TRBJ2-2; TRBD1 matches 10 bases. CDR1 is LNHDA, CDR2 SQIVND, per germline (reference sequence). The CDR3 runs to 17 residues. V dropped 3 bases and J dropped 5; count of bases not matched to a gene: 9.

This clone was seen a handful of times. The rearrangement links TRBV6-2 or TRBV6-3 to TRBJ2-2; D is unresolved. The V gene's germline CDR1 is MNHEY and CDR2 SVGEGT. Trimming stripped 4 bases from V and 9 bases from J, with 6 bases between. The CDR3 consists of 11 residues. The CDR3 sequence is CASSLNRELFF. The CDR3 coding sequence is TGTGCCAGCAGTTTAAATAGGGAGCTGTTTTTT.

This clone was observed a single time. This chain joins TRBV9 and TRBJ2-1, with D tentatively TRBD1 (6 bases). Germline loops: CDR1 SGDLS, CDR2 YYNGEE. Deletions cut 4 bases from V and 10 bases from J, with 9 bases between. The CDR3 has 11 residues. DNA for the CDR3: TGTGCCAGCAGCACCCAGGGGGAGCAGTTCTTC. Its translation is CASSTQGEQFF. The variable domain in full, with the rest retrieved from reference TRBV9 and TRBJ2-1, is DSGVTQTPKHLITATGQRVTLRCSPRSGDLSVYWYQQSLDQGLQFLIQYYNGEERAKGNILERFSAQQFPDLHSELNLSSLELGDSALYFCASSTQGEQFFGPGTRLTVL.

The gene calls are TRBV3-1 (or the pseudogene TRBV3-2) and TRBJ2-7; 7 nucleotides align to TRBD1. The CDR3 contains 13 residues. The germline gives CDR1 LGHDT, CDR2 YNNKEL (reference sequence). V trimming: 3 bases; J trimming: 5 bases; junction bases outside the gene matches: 4. In nucleotides, the CDR3 is TGTGCCAGCAGCCAGGGGACAGTAAACGAGCAGTACTTC. Translating it yields CASSQGTVNEQYF.

This chain links TRBV30 with TRBJ2-3, with D unclear. CDR3 length: 12 amino acids. V was cut by 3 bases and J by 6 bases, with 10 bases left in between. Germline V lookup: CDR1 GTSNPN, CDR2 SVGIG (reference sequence). CDR3 sequence (DNA): TGTGCCTGGAGCCCTACCCTGGATACGCAGTATTTT. It encodes CAWSPTLDTQYF. The variable domain in full, completed from reference TRBV30 and TRBJ2-3, reads SQTIHQWPATLVQPVGSPLSLECTVEGTSNPNLYWYRQAAGRGLQLLFYSVGIGQISSEVPQNLSASRPQDRQFILSSKKLLLSDSGFYLCAWSPTLDTQYFGPGTRLTVL.

The chain carries TRBV18 and TRBJ1-2; D gene unclear. Looked up from germline, CDR1 is KGHSH and CDR2 is LQKENI. CDR3 length: 15 residues. Trimming removed 3 bases from V and 4 bases from J, with 15 bases in between. The CDR3 DNA reads TGTGCCAGCTCACCCCCCCGGGAAGGTACCTATGGCTACACCTTC. Translation gives CASSPPREGTYGYTF.

This clone showed up just a few times. V is TRBV4-1 and J is TRBJ2-1, with 7 bases fitting TRBD2. Germline loops: CDR1 MGHRA, CDR2 YSYEKL. This CDR3 contains 13 residues. The junction had 3 bases not matched to a gene; V was cut back by 2 bases and J by 8 bases. The CDR3 DNA reads TGCGCCAGCAGCCAACCTGGGAGGGATGAGCAGTTCTTC. Protein: CASSQPGRDEQFF.

This rearrangement joins TRBV28 to TRBJ2-7; 8 positions match TRBD2. This CDR3 has 14 residues. V was pared by 3 bases and J by 7 bases, with 8 bases of the junction left unmatched. Germline loops: CDR1 MDHEN, CDR2 SYDVKM. The CDR3 DNA follows: TGTGCCAGCAGTTTCCGGGAGGGGCCCAGGGAGCAGTACTTC. It yields the protein CASSFREGPREQYF.

This clone was counted a single time. The chain carries TRBV24-1 and TRBJ1-5; D is unresolved. Germline-derived CDR1 and CDR2 are KGHDR and SFDVKD. The CDR3 has 14 residues. With 4 bases removed from V and 4 bases from J, the gap between germline ends came to 10 bases. The DNA of the CDR3 is TGTGCCACCAGTGAGCCCGGGAGAAATCAGCCCCAGCATTTT. Translating it yields CATSEPGRNQPQHF.

This clone has only a few counts. The chain links TRBV5-1 to TRBJ2-2; TRBD2 matches at 7 bases. The CDR3 spans 13 residues. Trimming cost V 5 bases and J 6 bases; bases outside gene matches: 4. CDR1 SGHRS and CDR2 YFSETQ come from the germline V gene. The CDR3 DNA follows: TGCGCCAGCAGGGGAGCGGGGTCCGGGGAGCTGTTTTTT. The encoded protein is CASRGAGSGELFF.

The J gene is TRBJ2-7, the V gene TRBV5-4, with 9 bases that match TRBD1. The length of the CDR3 is 15 residues. Germline values: CDR1 SGHNT, CDR2 YYREEE (reference sequence). V trimming: 3 bases; J trimming: 4 bases; junction bases outside the gene matches: 8. CDR3 nucleotide sequence: TGTGCCAGCAGCTCGTGGACAGGGGTTTTGTACGAGCAGTACTTC. It translates to CASSSWTGVLYEQYF. The full variable domain, completed using reference TRBV5-4 and TRBJ2-7, is ETGVTQSPTHLIKTRGQQVTLRCSSQSGHNTVSWYQQALGQGPQFIFQYYREEENGRGNFPPRFSGLQFPNYSSELNVNALELDDSALYLCASSSWTGVLYEQYFGPGTRLTVT.

The CDR3 DNA is TGCGCCAGCAGCTTGGGGTTTGGACAGGCTTTCGAGCAGTACTTC. It translates to CASSLGFGQAFEQYF. V usage is TRBV5-1 and J usage is TRBJ2-7; 7 positions match TRBD1. The germline gives CDR1 SGHRS, CDR2 YFSETQ. Losses at the gene ends were 0 bases for V and 6 bases for J; bases not matched to a gene: 9. The CDR3 is made up of 15 amino acids.

The rearrangement uses TRBV3-1 (or the pseudogene TRBV3-2) and TRBJ1-2; 11 nucleotides agree with TRBD1. With V trimmed by 4 bases and J by 7 bases, 2 bases remained unmatched. CDR3 length: 13 amino acids. Looked up from germline, CDR1 is LGHDT and CDR2 is YNNKEL (reference sequence). The CDR3 DNA is TGTGCCAGCAGCCCCGGGACAGGGGGTGGCTACACCTTC. The encoded protein is CASSPGTGGGYTF.

This clone appeared a few times. The chain combines TRBV2 with TRBJ1-4; D may be TRBD1 (6 bases). The CDR3 contains 13 residues. Per germline, CDR1 SNHLY and CDR2 FYNNEI. Trimming took off 8 bases at V and 5 bases at J, with 12 bases between the two ends. CDR3 nucleotides: TGTGCCAGCGGACAGTTTGTAAATGAAAAACTGTTTTTT. Translating gives CASGQFVNEKLFF.

The chain is built from TRBV7-3 and TRBJ2-1; 7 bases are shared with TRBD2. The V gene end was trimmed by 4 bases and the J gene end by 4 bases; junction bases not matched to a gene: 7. Germline CDR1 is SGHTA and CDR2 is FQGTGA. The CDR3 is 15 amino acids. CDR3 sequence (DNA): TGTGCCAGCAGCTCCGCCGGGACTACGTACAATGAGCAGTTCTTC. As protein: CASSSAGTTYNEQFF.